These 16 T cell receptor beta chains were all obtained from the same sample, sequenced in a study of T cells after yellow fever vaccination. Each CDR3 protein gets one entry after TCRdb re-called the 5' RACE reads with MiXCR. In the table there are roughly 520,000 distinct CDR3 sequences, 21% of which are singletons. Specimen: PBMCs, collected 21 days after the first yellow fever vaccination. The source of these receptors is a man aged 18 to 29 who received the YFV17D yellow fever vaccine.

This clonotype was seen a few times. The chain has TRBV7-8 and TRBJ1-5, with 10 bases matching TRBD1. Looked up from germline, CDR1 is SGHVS and CDR2 is FQNEAQ. CDR3 length equals 17 residues. V lost 5 bases to trimming and J lost 6 bases; unmatched junction nucleotides: 13. The CDR3 sequence is CASSAGTGVALSQPQHF. The CDR3 DNA sequence: TGTGCCAGCAGCGCCGGGACAGGGGTTGCCCTCAGTCAGCCCCAGCATTTT.

This rearrangement joins TRBV27 to TRBJ2-5, with TRBD1 matching 7 bases. The CDR3 is 14 residues long. V was clipped by 6 bases and J by 3 bases; unmatched bases: 7. Germline CDR1 reads MNHEY; CDR2 reads SMNVEV (reference sequence). CDR3: CASSKAGTEETQYF. As DNA, the CDR3 is TGTGCCAGCAGCAAAGCCGGGACAGAAGAGACCCAGTACTTC.

This sequence joins TRBV20-1 and TRBJ2-1; 7 bases map to TRBD2. Germline CDR1 and CDR2: DFQATT and SNEGSKA (reference sequence). The CDR3 has 14 amino acids. Unmatched junction bases numbered 10, after V lost 5 bases and J lost 6 bases. For the CDR3, the DNA is TGCAGTGCTCCACGGGGACTAAAAGGCAATGAGCAGTTCTTC. It is translated as CSAPRGLKGNEQFF.

This clonotype was recorded a few times. The chain employs TRBV5-8 and TRBJ1-5; D unresolved. V was shortened by 1 base and J by 2 bases, with 10 bases between the two germline ends. The CDR3 contains 15 residues. In germline, CDR1 is SGHTS, CDR2 YDEGEE. For the CDR3, the DNA is TGTGCCAGCAGCTTGATGGGATCACGCAATCAGCCCCAGCATTTT. This codes for CASSLMGSRNQPQHF. The whole variable domain, filled in from reference TRBV5-8 and TRBJ1-5, reads EAGVTQSPTHLIKTRGQQATLRCSPISGHTSVYWYQQALGLGLQFLLWYDEGEERNRGNFPPRFSGRQFPNYSSELNVNALELEDSALYLCASSLMGSRNQPQHFGDGTRLSIL.

This clonotype was observed a handful of times. The CDR3 protein is CASSERTSGSSYNEQFF. The DNA for the CDR3 is TGTGCCAGCAGTGAAAGGACTAGCGGGAGCTCCTACAATGAGCAGTTCTTC. The J gene is TRBJ2-1, the V gene TRBV25-1; 13 bases agree with TRBD2. The CDR3 extends over 17 amino acids. With V trimmed by 2 bases and J by 0 bases, 1 base remained unmatched. The germline V gene has CDR1 MGHDK and CDR2 SYGVNS.

The rearrangement links TRBV15 to TRBJ2-3; TRBD2 agrees at 12 bases. This CDR3 is built from 16 residues. Germline CDR1 and CDR2: LNHNV and YYDKDF (reference sequence). The junction had 8 bases not matched to a gene; V was cut back by 5 bases and J by 5 bases. CDR3 bases: TGTGCCACCAGCTGGCGACTAGCGGGGGCCGGAGATACGCAGTATTTT. Amino acid sequence: CATSWRLAGAGDTQYF.

Many counts were recorded for this clonotype. The chain uses TRBV7-2 and TRBJ1-4, with D possibly matching TRBD1 (5 bases). This CDR3 is built from 17 residues. Germline CDR1 SGHTA, CDR2 FQGNSA. Trimming shortened V by 1 base and J by 0 bases, and 12 bases separated the two germline ends. The CDR3 bases are TGTGCCAGCAGCTTAGGTGCCGGGACGGCAACTAATGAAAAACTGTTTTTT. Translating gives CASSLGAGTATNEKLFF.

The CDR3 DNA reads as TGTGCCAGCAGTTCCAACAGGGGTCCCTTTGGGAAGCAGTACGTC. This codes for CASSSNRGPFGKQYV. The J gene is TRBJ2-7, the V gene TRBV28, with 7 bases fitting TRBD1. Germline-derived CDR1 and CDR2 are MDHEN and SYDVKM. Losses at the gene ends were 4 bases for V and 8 bases for J; bases not matched to a gene: 14. This CDR3 contains 15 residues.

In DNA form, the CDR3 reads TGTGCCAGCTCACCAGAACAGACAAATGAAAAACTGTTTTTT. Encoded protein: CASSPEQTNEKLFF. The chain recombines TRBV18 with TRBJ1-4; D remains ambiguous. V lost 2 bases and J 5 bases, leaving 9 bases between the germline ends. The CDR3 is made up of 14 amino acids. Per germline, CDR1 KGHSH and CDR2 LQKENI. Complete variable domain (other parts from reference TRBV18 and TRBJ1-4): NAGVMQNPRHLVRRRGQEARLRCSPMKGHSHVYWYRQLPEEGLKFMVYLQKENIIDESGMPKERFSAEFPKEGPSILRIQQVVRGDSAAYFCASSPEQTNEKLFFGSGTQLSVL.

This clonotype was seen only once. The gene calls are TRBV12-3 or TRBV12-4 and TRBJ2-6; a weak D match, TRBD2 (5 bases). This CDR3 region has 14 residues. V was cut by 4 bases and J by 4 bases, with 8 bases left in between. The CDR3: CASSYPGGANVLTF. CDR3 DNA: TGTGCCAGCAGTTATCCGGGGGGGGCCAACGTCCTGACTTTC.

This chain connects TRBV7-9 to TRBJ1-2; 7 bases agree with TRBD1. Per germline, CDR1 SEHNR and CDR2 FQNEAQ (reference sequence). The CDR3 covers 14 residues. The junction had 2 bases not matched to a gene; V was cut back by 4 bases and J by 0 bases. The DNA for the CDR3 is TGTGCCAGCAGCTGGGACAGAGCTAACTATGGCTACACCTTC. Translation gives CASSWDRANYGYTF.

This chain joins TRBV18 and TRBJ1-3, with TRBD1 as a possible D gene (5 bases). The CDR3 loop spans 19 amino acids. Trimming left V 6 bases short and J 0 bases short, with 24 bases between. Germline lookup yields CDR1 KGHSH and CDR2 LQKENI. In DNA form, the CDR3 reads TGTGCCAGCTCCCCGCTGAGTCTCCCGGGACCGAGCTCTGGAAACACCATATATTTT. It encodes CASSPLSLPGPSSGNTIYF.

The chain couples TRBV9 to TRBJ2-5; either TRBD1 or TRBD2 may fit D (6 bases each). The CDR3 sequence is 14 residues long. Germline V lookup: CDR1 SGDLS, CDR2 YYNGEE. With 3 bases removed from V and 1 base from J, the gap between germline ends came to 10 bases. The CDR3 nucleotides read TGTGCCAGCAGCGCCCCGGGGGCCCAAGAGACCCAGTACTTC. It yields the protein CASSAPGAQETQYF.

The V call is TRBV5-1, the J call TRBJ2-2; the D is unclear. V lost 3 bases and J 7 bases, leaving 13 bases between the germline ends. The V gene's germline CDR1 is SGHRS and CDR2 YFSETQ. There are 14 residues in the CDR3. CDR3 in amino acids: CASSYGLQSGELFF. The CDR3 region has the DNA TGCGCCAGCAGCTACGGGTTACAGAGCGGGGAGCTGTTTTTT.

The chain couples TRBV7-9 to TRBJ1-2; D uncertain. The V gene's germline CDR1 is SEHNR and CDR2 FQNEAQ (reference sequence). The V end lost 0 bases, the J end lost 4 bases, and 12 bases lay between the germline ends. This CDR3 region has 15 residues. The CDR3 here is CASSLAVGAGYGYTF. Here the CDR3 DNA reads TGTGCCAGCAGCTTAGCGGTGGGTGCAGGCTATGGCTACACCTTC.

Turning to this clonotype: One end of the junction is discordant with germline, which a read error may explain. The J gene is TRBJ2-1, the V gene TRBV7-9; D is unresolved. This CDR3 is built from 11 residues. Germline V gene sequence: CDR1 SEHNR, CDR2 FQNEAQ (reference sequence). In DNA form, the CDR3 reads TGTGCCAGCAGCGGCTACGATGAGCAGTTCTTC. It codes for CASSGYDEQFF. The full variable domain, in which reference TRBV7-9 and TRBJ2-1 provide the parts outside the CDR3, is DTGVSQNPRHKITKRGQNVTFRCDPISEHNRLYWYRQTLGQGPEFLTYFQNEAQLEKSRLLSDRFSAERPKGSFSTLEIQRTEQGDSAMYLCASSGYDEQFFGPGTRLTVL.